Sequencing of this TCR beta chain was carried out in a study of shared clonotypes between healthy human individuals. The germline gives CDR1 SGHRS, CDR2 YFSETQ. The CDR3 extends over 15 amino acids. V lost 1 base and J lost 0, with 10 bases in between. Data came from immunoSEQ multiplex PCR; TCRdb stores just in-frame clones and leaves some out. The sample lists nearly 500,000 clones, about 82% occurring once. This clone was observed a few times. The TCR comes from a woman between 40 and 50 years old in good health. Some clones in this sample may be carry-over from other donors' samples. Sequencing was performed on PBMCs. This chain uses TRBV5-1 with TRBJ1-1; D perhaps matches TRBD1 (5 bases). The CDR3 loop is CASSLIQGLNTEAFF. The CDR3 DNA reads as TGCGCCAGCAGCTTGATTCAGGGCTTGAACACTGAAGCTTTCTTT.